These T cell receptor beta chains were read from a single sample in a study of blood T cells in healthy people across ages. TCRdb reprocessed the 5' RACE reads via MiXCR and lists one record per CDR3 protein. The repertoire includes some 1.8 million distinct CDR3 sequences, 35% to 50% of them detected once, and about 21% sits in the top ten. Sample: blood. The receptors here all came from a human donor in good health. The CDR3 runs from the conserved cysteine through the conserved F or W. D genes are given only for firm matches. Clone size is given for some rows only: seen once, a few or many times, or a class if the clone is expanded.

- TRBJ1-3 - TRBV7-2 TGTGCCAGCAGCTATGGGGGCAGCCCTGGAAACACCATATATTTT CASSYGGSPGNTIYF
few TRBJ1-5 TRBD1 TRBV7-3 TGTGCCAGCAGCGCAGGGACAGGGGATGCCCAGCATTTT CASSAGTGDAQHF
few TRBJ2-5 TRBD1 TRBV20-1 TGCAGTGCTAGAGAGGGACAGGCGGATCAGACCCAGTACTTC CSAREGQADQTQYF
- TRBJ2-1 - TRBV12-3/TRBV12-4 TGTGCCAGCAGTTTTACAGGGAGGAATGAGCAGTTCTTC CASSFTGRNEQFF
- TRBJ2-4 TRBD1 TRBV7-9 TGTGCCAGCAGCACCCCCGGGACAGGGTTGGAGGAGCAGTACTTC CASSTPGTGLEEQYF
few TRBJ1-6 - TRBV11-2 TGTGCCAGCAGCCTCGGGAGCTCGAGGACGCCCCTCCACTTT CASSLGSSRTPLHF
- TRBJ2-5 - TRBV7-2 TGTGCCAGCAGCTTAGTTTGGGGCCAAGAGACCCAGTACTTC CASSLVWGQETQYF
- TRBJ1-6 TRBD1 TRBV6-6 TGTGCCAGCAGCCTCGGGACAGGCCATTCACCCCTCCACTTT CASSLGTGHSPLHF
few TRBJ2-3 TRBD2 TRBV7-3 TGTGCCAGCAGCACAACTCATAGCGGGGGGCGAGATACGCAGTATTTT CASSTTHSGGRDTQYF
many TRBJ2-7 - TRBV5-6 TGTGCCAGCAGCTTGGCCCTCAGTCCCTACGAGCAGTACTTC CASSLALSPYEQYF
few TRBJ2-7 - TRBV20-1 TGCAGTGCTAGAGATCTAGTCAGGGCTAGCTCCTACGAGCAGTACTTC CSARDLVRASSYEQYF
- TRBJ1-1 TRBD1 TRBV20-1 TGCAGTGCTGGGGCGGGACAGGGATTGACTGAAGCTTTCTTT CSAGAGQGLTEAFF
few TRBJ2-5 - TRBV4-3 TGCGCCAGCAGCCAAACATACGGTTCCTATGAGACCCAGTACTTC CASSQTYGSYETQYF
- TRBJ2-7 TRBD2 TRBV28 TGTGCCAGCAGTCCGATAGCGGGGGCCACCTACGAGCAGTACTTC CASSPIAGATYEQYF
- TRBJ2-1 - TRBV12-3/TRBV12-4 TGTGCCAGCAGTTTAATAGGGTATGAGCAGTTCTTC CASSLIGYEQFF
few TRBJ1-2 TRBD1 TRBV28 TGTGCCAGCAGCCATGGGACAGGGAACTATGGCTACACCTTC CASSHGTGNYGYTF
- TRBJ1-2 - TRBV9 TGTGCCAGCAGCGTAGAGGGCCAGAGCTATGGCTACACCTTC CASSVEGQSYGYTF
- TRBJ1-2 - TRBV28 TGTGCCAGCAATAAAAGGACTGCTGATGGCTACACCTTC CASNKRTADGYTF
- TRBJ2-1 TRBD2 TRBV29-1 TGCAGCGTTGGGGCCCCGGGAGGGGGGGGCGATGAGCAGTTCTTC CSVGAPGGGGDEQFF
- TRBJ2-3 TRBD1 TRBV5-1 TGCACCAGCAGCTTTGGAAGGACAGGGGGGGGAGATACGCAGTATTTT CTSSFGRTGGGDTQYF
once TRBJ1-5 - TRBV5-1 TGCGCCAGCAGCTTGGATGGGAGAAGGGGTCAGCCCCAGCATTTT CASSLDGRRGQPQHF
- TRBJ2-5 TRBD1 TRBV7-2 TGTGCCAGCAGCCGGGACAGGCAAAACCAAGAGACCCAGTACTTC CASSRDRQNQETQYF
- TRBJ2-7 - TRBV21-1 TGTGCCAGCAGCAGTTGGGACGGGGGGGAACCCTTCTCCGACTACGAGCAGTACTTC CASSSWDGGEPFSDYEQYF
few TRBJ2-5 TRBD1 TRBV15 TGTGCCACCAGCAGAGATCATGGGACAGCGGAGACCCAGTACTTC CATSRDHGTAETQYF
- TRBJ2-7 - TRBV7-2 TGTGCCAGCAGCTGGGGGGGACAAACCTACGAGCAGTACTTC CASSWGGQTYEQYF
- TRBJ2-1 - TRBV28 TGTGCCAGCAGCCCTTATGAAGGTAACAATGAGCAGTTCTTC CASSPYEGNNEQFF
- TRBJ1-6 - TRBV28 TGTGCCAGCACGAGACAGGACTCCTATAATTCACCCCTCCACTTT CASTRQDSYNSPLHF
- TRBJ1-6 TRBD1 TRBV18 TGTGCCAGCTCACCCGGACAGGGGAGATCACCCCTCCACTTT CASSPGQGRSPLHF
- TRBJ2-7 TRBD1 TRBV28 TGTGCCAGCAACCCGGGACAGGGCTACGGGCAGTACTTC CASNPGQGYGQYF
- TRBJ1-4 - TRBV7-9 TGTGCCAGCAGCTACCCTCTGGACGGAAGCGTGAAGGAAAAACTGTTTTTT CASSYPLDGSVKEKLFF
once TRBJ1-1 TRBD1 TRBV29-1 TGCAGCGCCGGGACAGGGATGGGCACTGAAGCTTTCTTT CSAGTGMGTEAFF
few TRBJ1-5 - TRBV29-1 TGCAGCGTTTCAGGGGAGGAACAGCCCCAGCATTTT CSVSGEEQPQHF
once TRBJ2-7 - TRBV27 TGTGCCAGCAGTACGGGATTACCTTACGAGCAGTACTTC CASSTGLPYEQYF
- TRBJ2-3 - TRBV5-1 TGCGCCAGCAGCTTGGCCTCACAGTCCGGGACGGTAGATACGCAGTATTTT CASSLASQSGTVDTQYF
- TRBJ1-3 - TRBV11-1 TGTGCCAGCAGCTTGGGGATGACTGAGGAGTATGGAAACACCATATATTTT CASSLGMTEEYGNTIYF
few TRBJ2-7 TRBD1 TRBV20-1 TGCAGTGCTAGAGCCTCCGGGACAGGGGGCACATACGAGCAGTACTTC CSARASGTGGTYEQYF
few TRBJ2-3 TRBD2 TRBV20-1 TGCAGTGCCCGGGAGGGGGGAGCGGATACGCAGTATTTT CSAREGGADTQYF
- TRBJ2-7 TRBD2 TRBV20-1 TGCAGTGCAAGCGGGCTAGCGGGGGGCTTCTACGAGCAGTACTTC CSASGLAGGFYEQYF
- TRBJ1-2 TRBD1 TRBV12-5 TGTGCTAGTGGTTTGGAGTGGGACAGGGGCGGTGGCTATGGCTACACCTTC CASGLEWDRGGGYGYTF
few TRBJ2-2 - TRBV10-3 TGTGCCATCAGTGGGACCGGGACGTCGAACACCGGGGAGCTGTTTTTT CAISGTGTSNTGELFF
- TRBJ1-1 TRBD1 TRBV7-9 TGTGCCAGCAGCTACAGACAGGGGCTTATGAACACTGAAGCTTTCTTT CASSYRQGLMNTEAFF
- TRBJ2-4 - TRBV4-1 TGCGCCAGCAGCCAAGACGGGTTTGGAAGCACCAAAAACATTCAGTACTTC CASSQDGFGSTKNIQYF
- TRBJ1-3 - TRBV28 TGTGCCAGCAGTTTAGGCAGGGTCTCAGGAAACACCATATATTTT CASSLGRVSGNTIYF
few TRBJ2-2 - TRBV27 TGTGCCAGCTCCCGGGCGGACAGACCGAACACCGGGGAGCTGTTTTTT CASSRADRPNTGELFF
few TRBJ1-2 - TRBV14 TGTGCCAGCAGCAAGGAGGTCGACAGCTATGGCTACACCTTC CASSKEVDSYGYTF
few TRBJ1-1 - TRBV9 TGTGCCAGCCGGGGGGCACTCAACACTGAAGCTTTCTTT CASRGALNTEAFF
- TRBJ1-2 TRBD1 TRBV2 TGTGCCAGCAGTGAATTAGGGACAGGGACTAACTATGGCTACACCTTT CASSELGTGTNYGYTF
many TRBJ2-7 TRBD1 TRBV18 TGTGCCAGCTCACCACGGGACAGGTACGAGCAGTACTTC CASSPRDRYEQYF
- TRBJ2-1 TRBD1 TRBV7-2 TGTGCCAGCAGCCTTGGCCCTGCCACAGGGGATAATGAGCAGTTCTTC CASSLGPATGDNEQFF
few TRBJ2-1 TRBD2 TRBV11-2 TGTGCCAGCAGCTTAGGAAGCGGGGGGGCTTCGGGTGAGCAGTTCTTC CASSLGSGGASGEQFF